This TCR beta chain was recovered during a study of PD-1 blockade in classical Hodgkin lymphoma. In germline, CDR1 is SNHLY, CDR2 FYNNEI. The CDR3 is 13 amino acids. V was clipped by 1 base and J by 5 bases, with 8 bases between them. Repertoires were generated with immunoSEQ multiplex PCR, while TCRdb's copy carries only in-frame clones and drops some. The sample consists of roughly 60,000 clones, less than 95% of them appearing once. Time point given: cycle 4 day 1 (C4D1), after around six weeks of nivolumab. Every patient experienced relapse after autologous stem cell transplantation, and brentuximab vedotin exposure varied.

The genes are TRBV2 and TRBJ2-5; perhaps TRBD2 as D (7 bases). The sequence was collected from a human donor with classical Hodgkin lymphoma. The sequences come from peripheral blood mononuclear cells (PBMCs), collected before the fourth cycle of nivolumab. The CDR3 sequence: CASSEEGGETQYF. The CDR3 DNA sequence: TGTGCCAGCAGTGAAGAGGGGGGGGAGACCCAGTACTTC.